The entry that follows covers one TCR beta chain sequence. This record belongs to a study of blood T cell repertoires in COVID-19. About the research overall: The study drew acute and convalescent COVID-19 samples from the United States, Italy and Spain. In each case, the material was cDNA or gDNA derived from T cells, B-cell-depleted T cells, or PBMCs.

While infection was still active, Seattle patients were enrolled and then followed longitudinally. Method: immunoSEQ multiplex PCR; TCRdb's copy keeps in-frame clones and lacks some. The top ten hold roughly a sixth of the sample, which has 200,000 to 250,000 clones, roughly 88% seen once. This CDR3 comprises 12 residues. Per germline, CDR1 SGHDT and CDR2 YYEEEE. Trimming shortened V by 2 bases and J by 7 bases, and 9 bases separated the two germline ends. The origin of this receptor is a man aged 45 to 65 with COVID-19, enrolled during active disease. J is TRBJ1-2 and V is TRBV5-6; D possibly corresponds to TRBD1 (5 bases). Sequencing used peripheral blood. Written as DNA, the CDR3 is TGTGCCAGCAGCTTACATAGGGGTGGCTACACCTTC. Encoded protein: CASSLHRGGYTF.